The table lists the clone carrying this T cell receptor beta chain with many counts. The CDR3 length is 15 residues. Trimming removed 2 bases from V and 3 bases from J; junction bases left unmatched: 3. CDR1 SGHAT and CDR2 FQNNGV come from the germline V gene. The source of the sample is a study of blood T cell repertoires in COVID-19. Study-wide background: Specimens from acute and convalescent COVID-19 originated in the United States, Italy and Spain.

Profiling relied on immunoSEQ multiplex PCR, and the TCRdb table lists in-frame clones only, not all of them. The sample lists 120,000 or so clones; approximately 71% were seen once. The specimen sequenced was peripheral blood. The chain recombines TRBV11-2 with TRBJ2-5, with 10 bases identical to TRBD2. This TCR was recovered from a woman in her seventies with acute or convalescent COVID-19. For the CDR3, the DNA is TGTGCCAGCAGCTTATTAGCGGGGGGTGAAGAGACCCAGTACTTC. It encodes CASSLLAGGEETQYF.